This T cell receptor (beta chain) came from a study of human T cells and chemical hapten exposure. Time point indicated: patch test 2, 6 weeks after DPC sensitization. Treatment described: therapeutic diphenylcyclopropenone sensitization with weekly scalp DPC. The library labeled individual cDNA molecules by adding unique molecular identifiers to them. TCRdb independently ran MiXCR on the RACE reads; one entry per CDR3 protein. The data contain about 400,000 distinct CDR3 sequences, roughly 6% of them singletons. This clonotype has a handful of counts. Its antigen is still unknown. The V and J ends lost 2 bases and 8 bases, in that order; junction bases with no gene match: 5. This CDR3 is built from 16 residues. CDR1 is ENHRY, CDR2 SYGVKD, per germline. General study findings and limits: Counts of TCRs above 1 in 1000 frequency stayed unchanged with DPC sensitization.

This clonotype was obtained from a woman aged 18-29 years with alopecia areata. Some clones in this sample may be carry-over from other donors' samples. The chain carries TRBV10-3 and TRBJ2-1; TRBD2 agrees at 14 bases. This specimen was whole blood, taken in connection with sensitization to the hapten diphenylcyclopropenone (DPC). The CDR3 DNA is TGTGCCATCAGTGAGGAGACTAGCGGGGGGGCGGATGAGCAGTTCTTC. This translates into CAISEETSGGADEQFF.